This passage covers 22 T cell receptor beta chains from one sample sequenced in a study of shared clonotypes between healthy human individuals. Generated by immunoSEQ multiplex PCR, the TCRdb table keeps only in-frame clones and is missing some. The sample has a few million clones; 80% to 95% are singletons. Sequencing was done on a sample of naive CD4+ T cells from PBMCs. Subset specified: CD45RA+ positively selected. All receptors derive from a man aged 18 to 30 in good health. Some clones in this sample may be carry-over from other donors' samples.

The chain is built from TRBV7-9 and TRBJ2-7; TRBD1 agrees at 8 bases. The CDR3 extends over 14 amino acids. V lost 5 bases, J lost 4 bases, and 7 bases stayed unmatched. Germline V gene lookup returns CDR1 SEHNR and CDR2 FQNEAQ (reference sequence). The CDR3, as DNA: TGTGCCAGCAGCCCCCTCCGGGACAGGTACGAGCAGTACTTC. As protein: CASSPLRDRYEQYF. The variable domain in full, completed from reference TRBV7-9 and TRBJ2-7, reads DTGVSQNPRHKITKRGQNVTFRCDPISEHNRLYWYRQTLGQGPEFLTYFQNEAQLEKSRLLSDRFSAERPKGSFSTLEIQRTEQGDSAMYLCASSPLRDRYEQYFGPGTRLTVT.

This clone was recorded once. The chain has TRBV27 and TRBJ1-1, with 7 bases that match TRBD1. Germline-derived CDR1 and CDR2 are MNHEY and SMNVEV (reference sequence). The CDR3 contains 17 residues. V shed 4 bases and J 4 bases; nucleotides not matched to a gene: 15. The CDR3 DNA follows: TGTGCCAGCAGTTCCGCCTTTGAAGGGGGCGTCGGCACTGAAGCTTTCTTT. Its protein product is CASSSAFEGGVGTEAFF.

The chain has TRBV7-8 and TRBJ1-2, with TRBD1 as a possible D gene (6 bases). Germline assignment: CDR1 SGHVS and CDR2 FQNEAQ. The CDR3 runs to 15 residues. V lost 4 bases and J 4 bases, leaving 16 bases between the germline ends. CDR3 sequence reads: CASSSDPDSFYGYTF. CDR3 nucleotide sequence: TGTGCCAGCAGCTCAGATCCGGACAGCTTCTATGGCTACACCTTC. The variable domain in full, completed from reference TRBV7-8 and TRBJ1-2, reads GAGVSQSPRYKVAKRGQDVALRCDPISGHVSLFWYQQALGQGPEFLTYFQNEAQLDKSGLPSDRFFAERPEGSVSTLKIQRTQQEDSAVYLCASSSDPDSFYGYTFGSGTRLTVV.

V usage is TRBV15 and J usage is TRBJ2-3; 9 positions match TRBD2. Germline CDR1 LNHNV, CDR2 YYDKDF (reference sequence). V gave up 0 bases and J gave up 3 bases; unmatched junction bases: 4. This CDR3 region has 16 residues. The CDR3 sequence is CATSRDLAGMTDTQYF. CDR3 nucleotides: TGTGCCACCAGCAGAGATCTAGCGGGAATGACAGATACGCAGTATTTT.

The rearrangement uses TRBV28 and TRBJ1-3, with D perhaps TRBD1 (6 bases). The CDR3 extends over 13 amino acids. V lost 7 bases and J lost 5, with 12 bases in between. Germline CDR1 reads MDHEN; CDR2 reads SYDVKM. The CDR3 loop is CASIEQGRNTIYF. CDR3 nucleotides: TGTGCCAGCATAGAACAGGGAAGAAACACCATATATTTT.

The CDR3 spells CASSLDSKNTEAFF. CDR3 nucleotides: TGTGCCAGCAGCTTAGACTCGAAGAACACTGAAGCTTTCTTT. V gene TRBV7-9 combines with J gene TRBJ1-1; D is uncertain. The germline gives CDR1 SEHNR, CDR2 FQNEAQ (reference sequence). Trimming cost V 1 base and J 1 base, with 7 bases left between them. This CDR3 is built from 14 residues.

Remarks on this clone: Other DNA sequences in this sample translate to the same CDR3. The V call is TRBV6-1, the J call TRBJ1-2, with unresolved D. CDR3 length: 12 residues. Germline lookup yields CDR1 MNHNS and CDR2 SASEGT. The V gene lost 0 bases and the J gene lost 4 bases, with 3 bases spanning the gap. Here the CDR3 DNA reads TGTGCCAGCAGTGAAGCCGGCTATGGCTACACCTTC. Its protein product is CASSEAGYGYTF.

The chain links TRBV5-1 to TRBJ2-5; 8 bases agree with TRBD2. In germline, CDR1 is SGHRS, CDR2 YFSETQ. J was trimmed by 1 base and V by 8 bases; bases with no gene match: 7. CDR3 length: 14 amino acids. The CDR3 coding sequence is TGCGCCAGGCAGCGGGAGAGCCCCCAAGAGACCCAGTACTTC. This encodes CARQRESPQETQYF.

The V and J genes are TRBV6-1 and TRBJ1-5; D uncertain. Between the trimmed V and J ends, which lost 1 base and 5 bases, there was a span of 12 bases. CDR1 and CDR2 from the germline V gene are MNHNS and SASEGT. The CDR3 length is 15 residues. The CDR3 reads CASSEERGGHQPQHF. CDR3 nucleotides: TGTGCCAGCAGTGAAGAGCGGGGAGGACATCAGCCCCAGCATTTT.

The chain is built from TRBV18 and TRBJ2-2, with D maybe TRBD2 (5 bases). The CDR3 is made up of 14 amino acids. The germline V gene encodes CDR1 KGHSH and CDR2 LQKENI. Trimming stripped 2 bases from V and 5 bases from J, with 9 bases between. The CDR3 here is CASSPMRATGELFF. CDR3 nucleotide sequence: TGTGCCAGCTCACCAATGAGGGCTACCGGGGAGCTGTTTTTT.

The V call is TRBV28, the J call TRBJ1-1, with TRBD1 as a possible D gene (5 bases). V was clipped by 6 bases and J by 7 bases, with 18 bases between them. CDR3 length equals 14 residues. Germline V gene data show CDR1 as MDHEN and CDR2 as SYDVKM. CDR3 protein: CASRTQGFPSEAFF. CDR3 coding DNA: TGTGCCAGCAGGACTCAGGGATTCCCCAGTGAAGCTTTCTTT.

A word on this clone: The junction and the germline gene differ at one end; a read error may be behind it. The J gene is TRBJ1-1, the V gene TRBV11-2; TRBD1 matches at 10 bases. The CDR3 length is 13 residues. Germline lookup yields CDR1 SGHAT and CDR2 FQNNGV. The CDR3 nucleotides are TGTGCCAGCAGCTTAGTAGGCGGGACAGGGGCCGCTTTT. Amino acids: CASSLVGGTGAAF.

The chain is built from TRBV4-3 and TRBJ1-5, with D possibly being TRBD1 (5 bases). Germline V gene sequence: CDR1 LGHNA, CDR2 YSLEER. The CDR3 is 16 residues long. V was cut by 0 bases and J by 5 bases, with 14 bases left in between. The DNA for the CDR3 is TGCGCCAGCAGCCAAGATCTCTCACGGGGCGATCAGCCCCAGCATTTT. It is translated as CASSQDLSRGDQPQHF.

The rearrangement uses TRBV10-3 and TRBJ2-3, with D possibly TRBD1 on 6 matching bases. CDR1 and CDR2 (germline): ENHRY, SYGVKD. The CDR3 runs 14 residues. Between the trimmed V and J ends, which lost 3 bases and 1 base, there was a span of 8 bases. The CDR3 DNA reads TGTGCCATCAGTGAATACAGGGGCACAGATACGCAGTATTTT. This encodes CAISEYRGTDTQYF.

The chain uses TRBV9 and TRBJ2-2; 15 bases agree with TRBD2. Germline assignment: CDR1 SGDLS and CDR2 YYNGEE. This CDR3 comprises 15 residues. The ends lost 2 bases at V and 10 bases at J; junction bases unmatched: 3. Written as DNA, the CDR3 is TGTGCCAGCAGCGTCGGACTAGCGGGAGGGGTGGAGCTGTTTTTT. Translation: CASSVGLAGGVELFF.

The chain is built from TRBV5-1 and TRBJ2-3, with D unclear. Germline values: CDR1 SGHRS, CDR2 YFSETQ. Trimming shortened V by 0 bases and J by 6 bases, and 8 bases separated the two germline ends. The CDR3 consists of 13 residues. The CDR3 DNA follows: TGCGCCAGCAGCTTGGGGGTAGGGGATACGCAGTATTTT. Its translation is CASSLGVGDTQYF. The variable domain in full, completed from reference TRBV5-1 and TRBJ2-3, reads KAGVTQTPRYLIKTRGQQVTLSCSPISGHRSVSWYQQTPGQGLQFLFEYFSETQRNKGNFPGRFSGRQFSNSRSEMNVSTLELGDSALYLCASSLGVGDTQYFGPGTRLTVL.

V is TRBV5-1 and J is TRBJ2-5; TRBD2 is a possible D gene (5 bases). The CDR3 sequence is 14 residues long. Germline V gives CDR1 SGHRS, CDR2 YFSETQ. With 0 bases removed from V and 5 bases from J, the gap between germline ends came to 11 bases. The CDR3 DNA reads as TGCGCCAGCAGCTTGGGGGGAGACGCGGAGACCCAGTACTTC. Its protein product is CASSLGGDAETQYF.

The chain couples TRBV6-1 to TRBJ1-5, with D possibly TRBD1 on 6 matching bases. With 6 bases removed from V and 11 bases from J, the gap between germline ends came to 23 bases. Germline CDR1 MNHNS, CDR2 SASEGT. CDR3 length: 15 residues. The CDR3 protein is CASRTRQARSGAQHF. In nucleotides, the CDR3 is TGTGCCAGCAGGACCCGACAGGCCCGCTCAGGGGCCCAGCATTTT.

The rearrangement links TRBV19 to TRBJ2-3; 7 nucleotides match TRBD1. Germline V gene data show CDR1 as LNHDA and CDR2 as SQIVND (reference sequence). The V gene end was trimmed by 5 bases and the J gene end by 2 bases; junction bases not matched to a gene: 4. The CDR3 spans 14 residues. The CDR3 region is CASSPGTVTDTQYF. The CDR3 DNA reads as TGTGCCAGTAGTCCCGGGACAGTCACAGATACGCAGTATTTT.

The genes are TRBV6-5 and TRBJ2-7, with 8 bases fitting TRBD2. Germline CDR1 and CDR2: MNHEY and SVGAGI. This CDR3 is 14 amino acids long. J gave up 13 bases and V 7 bases, and 18 bases lay outside the gene matches. DNA for the CDR3: TGTGCCAGCATCGGGGGGGAGGGCCAGTTAAGAGGATACTTC. It codes for CASIGGEGQLRGYF.

CDR3 nucleotides: TGCGCCAGCAGCGTCTCCGGGACAGCAGAAGAGACCCAGTACTTC. Encoded protein: CASSVSGTAEETQYF. This chain links TRBV4-1 with TRBJ2-5; 7 bases are shared with TRBD1. This CDR3 contains 15 residues. Per the germline V gene, CDR1 is MGHRA and CDR2 is YSYEKL. V gave up 5 bases and J gave up 3 bases; unmatched junction bases: 9.

The rearrangement uses TRBV19 and TRBJ1-3; D gene unclear. Per the germline V gene, CDR1 is LNHDA and CDR2 is SQIVND (reference sequence). CDR3 length: 18 amino acids. V was clipped by 6 bases and J by 0 bases, with 21 bases between them. The CDR3 DNA follows: TGTGCCAGTAGCCCGACCCCTCGGTGGATGAGCTCTGGAAACACCATATATTTT. As protein: CASSPTPRWMSSGNTIYF.